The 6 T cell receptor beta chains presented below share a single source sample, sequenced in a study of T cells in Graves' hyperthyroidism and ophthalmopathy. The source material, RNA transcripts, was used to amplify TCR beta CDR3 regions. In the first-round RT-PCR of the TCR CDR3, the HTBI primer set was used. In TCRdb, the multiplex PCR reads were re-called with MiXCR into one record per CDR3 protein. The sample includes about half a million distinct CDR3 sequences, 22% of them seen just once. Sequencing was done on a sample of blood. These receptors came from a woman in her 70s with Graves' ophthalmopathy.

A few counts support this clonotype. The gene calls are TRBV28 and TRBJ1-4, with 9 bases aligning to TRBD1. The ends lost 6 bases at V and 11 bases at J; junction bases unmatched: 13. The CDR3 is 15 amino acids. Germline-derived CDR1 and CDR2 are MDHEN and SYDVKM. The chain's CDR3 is CASSLGTGMAVKLFF. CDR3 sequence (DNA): TGTGCCAGCAGCCTCGGGACAGGGATGGCGGTGAAACTGTTTTTT.

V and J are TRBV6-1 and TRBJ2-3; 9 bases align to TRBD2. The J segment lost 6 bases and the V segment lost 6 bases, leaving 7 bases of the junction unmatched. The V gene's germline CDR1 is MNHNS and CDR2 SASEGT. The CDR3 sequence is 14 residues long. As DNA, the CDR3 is TGTGCCAGCAGGAGTAGCGGGAGATATGATACGCAGTATTTT. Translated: CASRSSGRYDTQYF.

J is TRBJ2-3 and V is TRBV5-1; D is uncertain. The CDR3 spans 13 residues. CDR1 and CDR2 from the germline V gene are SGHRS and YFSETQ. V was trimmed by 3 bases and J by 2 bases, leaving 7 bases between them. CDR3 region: CASSWQHTDTQYF. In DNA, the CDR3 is TGCGCCAGCAGCTGGCAGCACACAGATACGCAGTATTTT.

CDR3 sequence: CAWSASAGVRNIQYF. CDR3 bases: TGTGCCTGGAGTGCATCAGCGGGAGTCAGGAACATTCAGTACTTC. The chain carries TRBV30 and TRBJ2-4; 8 bases are shared with TRBD2. With V trimmed by 1 base and J by 7 bases, 9 bases remained unmatched. The CDR3 has 15 amino acids. Germline values: CDR1 GTSNPN, CDR2 SVGIG (reference sequence).

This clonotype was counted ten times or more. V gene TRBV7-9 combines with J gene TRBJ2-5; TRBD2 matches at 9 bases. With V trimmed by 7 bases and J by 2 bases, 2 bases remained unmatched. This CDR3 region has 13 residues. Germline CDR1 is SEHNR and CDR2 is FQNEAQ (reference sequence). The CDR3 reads CASTREGQETQYF. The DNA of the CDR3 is TGTGCCAGCACGCGGGAGGGGCAAGAGACCCAGTACTTC.

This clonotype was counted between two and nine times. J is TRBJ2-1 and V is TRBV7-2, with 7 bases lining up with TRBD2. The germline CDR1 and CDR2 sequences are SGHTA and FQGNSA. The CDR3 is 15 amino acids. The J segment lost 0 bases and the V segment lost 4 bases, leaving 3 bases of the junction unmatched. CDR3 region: CASSSKRDSYNEQFF. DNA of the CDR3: TGTGCCAGCAGCTCAAAGCGGGACTCCTACAATGAGCAGTTCTTC.